This T cell receptor beta chain was recovered during a study of cytomegalovirus exposure and HLA in healthy donors. There are 16 residues in the CDR3. CDR1 and CDR2 from the germline V gene are GTSNPN and SVGIG (reference sequence). V dropped 0 bases and J dropped 8; count of bases not matched to a gene: 10. Vbeta (60) and Jbeta (13) primers were used in the PCR. Sequencing used immunoSEQ multiplex PCR; TCRdb keeps in-frame clones, though not all of them. The table includes 150,000 to 200,000 clones, approximately 67% detected once. This chain connects TRBV30 to TRBJ2-1; 10 positions agree with TRBD2. The specimen was PBMCs. The sequence was obtained from a man in his forties in good health and CMV-seronegative. The CDR3 reads CAWSVTSSGRVDEQFF. CDR3 DNA: TGTGCCTGGAGTGTGACGTCTAGCGGGAGAGTCGATGAGCAGTTCTTC.